This TCR beta chain derives from a study of blood T cell repertoires in COVID-19 (dated by TCRdb to 2020 to 2022). Study-level background: Samples covering the acute and convalescent phases of COVID-19 were provided by collaborators in the United States, Italy and Spain. The prospective study material was composed of cDNA or gDNA derived from T cells, B-cell-depleted T cells, or PBMCs. Deeply sampled blood TCRbeta repertoires from subjects exposed to, actively infected with, or recovered from COVID-19 were included in the dataset. The repertoires were made available in a free public database intended to serve as a resource for research on the immune response to SARS-CoV-2. Samples came from the ongoing ImmuneRACE study (first 160 participants) plus 1,254 subjects from 6 global collaborators. Nearly every sample came with metadata listing a de-identified subject ID, COVID-19 status, age in years and sex. Where available, HLA class I and class II types were obtained from metadata supplied by the sample provider rather than from assay-based typing.

Comments on this clone: Its antigen is unknown. Nothing much larger sits one base from this clone, and base qualities are not available.

TCRbeta CDR3 regions were amplified from genomic DNA using the immunoSEQ Assay, a bias-controlled multiplex PCR. Processing in the source paper ran as follows. The number of nucleated cells in each sample was estimated by amplification of reference gene primers within the assay. Sequence reads were collapsed and filtered to measure the absolute abundance of every unique TCRbeta CDR3 rearrangement. For each sample, productive Simpson clonality was calculated as the square root of Simpson's diversity index across productive rearrangements. TCRdb carries this immuneACCESS record with in-frame sequences only. Its versions omit some clonotypes, under half of them owing to an unresolved V gene in the studies checked, with the rest unexplained. V and J calls and clone size follow that table, whereas D and trimming were derived from the DNA. The sample table records about 110,000 clones; 69% of these occur just once. The ten largest account for 5% to 6.5% of the sample.

Inclusive of the bounding cysteine and phenylalanine, the CDR3 is 17 residues long. The only DNA kept is the CDR3, 51 bases in frame from the first base. Taken from the germline V gene (reference sequence), the CDR1 and CDR2 loops are MNHNY and SVGAGI. V loses 6 bases of germline sequence and J loses 0 bases, and the interval between the two ends is 18 bases. Each collaborating institution followed its own protocols to collect whole blood in K2EDTA tubes. For TCRbeta analysis, collaborator samples were shipped as frozen whole blood, as isolated PBMCs, or as DNA extracted from either sample type. General findings and caveats noted by the study authors: Clinical and demographic metadata were provided uncurated, with the amount varying by source and participant.

Sequencing used peripheral blood. This TCR was sampled from a man aged 80 or over with acute or convalescent COVID-19. The chain uses TRBV6-6 and TRBJ2-1; the D gene cannot be resolved reliably. The DNA sequence is TGTGCCAGCAGCCGATCATGGCGGCGGAGCTCCTACAATGAGCAGTTCTTC. This encodes CASSRSWRRSSYNEQFF.